The 20 T cell receptor beta chains below were found in one sample sequenced in a study of CD8+ T cells in alopecia areata. Extraction and reverse transcription of RNA yielded cDNA as the sequencing template. Profiling relied on immunoSEQ multiplex PCR, and the TCRdb table lists in-frame clones only, not all of them. Singletons are absent from the sample, which has under 350,000 clones. Cutaneous lymph nodes were pooled and cells sorted by CD4, CD8alpha, NKG2D, NKG2ACE and more. Sequencing input: CD4+ T cells sorted from a lymph node. The receptors were gathered from a C3H/HeJ mouse with alopecia areata. The mouse line has the MHC haplotype H2-k.

Note on this clone: Mouse names are used for the genes. The read finishes 4 residues shy of the CDR3 end, and the germline J gene is used to complete it. This CDR3 is also generated by other DNA sequences in the sample. V is TRBV31 and J is TRBJ2-7; 7 bases match TRBD2. Unmatched junction bases numbered 5, after V lost 3 bases and J lost 3 bases. The CDR3 is 13 amino acids. Per germline, CDR1 GKSSPN and CDR2 SITVG. The CDR3 loop is CAWSPGTVYEQYF. The sequenced part of the CDR3 DNA is TGTGCCTGGAGCCCCGGGACTGTCTAT. Looking up the rest from reference TRBV31 and TRBJ2-7 gives the full variable domain: AQTIHQWPVAEIKAVGSPLSLGCTIKGKSSPNLYWYWQATGGTLQQLFYSITVGQVESVVQLNLSASRPKDDQFILSTEKLLLSHSGFYLCAWSPGTVYEQYFGPGTRLTVL.

This clone was detected ten times or more. The germline and genes are mouse ones. Other DNA sequences from this sample encode an identical CDR3 as well. Incomplete CDR3 DNA: TGTGCCAGCAGTGATTCTGGGGGCGGTGCAGAA. Protein sequence: CASSDSGGGAE. The entire CDR3 protein reads CASSDSGGGAETLYF. This chain connects TRBV13-3 to TRBJ2-3, with TRBD2 as a possible D gene (7 bases). Read sequence stops 4 residues before the CDR3 end, and the germline J gene provides the missing end. CDR1 NNHDY and CDR2 SYVADS come from the germline V gene. V lost 1 base to trimming and J lost 1 base, with 10 bases between them. The CDR3 covers 15 residues.

This clone has just a few counts. Any gene name here is a mouse gene name. Read coverage stops 4 residues before the CDR3 terminus; the germline J gene supplies the remainder. The chain recombines TRBV13-2 with TRBJ2-3; TRBD2 matches 7 bases. There are 16 residues in the CDR3. With 0 bases clipped from V and 4 bases from J, the junction kept 8 bases outside the gene matches. The germline gives CDR1 NNHNN, CDR2 SYGAGS (reference sequence). CDR3 residues: CASGDAGWGKTETLYF. CDR3 bases read: TGTGCCAGCGGTGATGCAGGCTGGGGGAAAACAGAA.

This clone has more than one count but fewer than ten. Any gene name here is a mouse gene name. The read finishes 4 residues shy of the CDR3 end, and the germline J gene is used to complete it. The chain employs TRBV12-2 and TRBJ2-7; 8 bases match TRBD1. The V gene's germline CDR1 is SGHLS and CDR2 HYDKME. V lost 3 bases, J lost 1 base, and 4 bases stayed unmatched. The length of the CDR3 is 14 residues. CDR3 amino acids: CASSLQGVSYEQYF. The DNA read from the CDR3 is TGTGCCAGCTCTTTACAGGGGGTTTCCTAT.

Details on this clone: Mouse names are used for the genes. The CDR3 goes on 4 residues after the read ends, and that part is filled in from the germline J gene. The sample has other DNA sequences that encode this CDR3 too. The genes are TRBV5 and TRBJ2-2; D might be TRBD1 or TRBD2, each matching 6 bases. V lost 0 bases and J 3 bases, leaving 8 bases between the germline ends. Germline V gene lookup returns CDR1 LGHNA and CDR2 YNLKQL (reference sequence). CDR3 length: 15 amino acids. This chain's CDR3 is CASSQEGAYTGQLYF. The CDR3 DNA, read in part, is TGTGCCAGCAGCCAAGAGGGGGCGTACACCGGG.

This clone was seen a handful of times. Germline and genes here are mouse. The CDR3 is cut off 4 residues early in the read; its end comes from the germline J gene. The chain has TRBV13-3 and TRBJ2-4; 7 bases match TRBD2. CDR3 size: 13 residues. Germline lookup yields CDR1 NNHDY and CDR2 SYVADS. The DNA read from the CDR3 is TGTGCCAGCAGTGGCCTGGGGGAAAAC. Translated: CASSGLGEN. The entire CDR3 protein reads CASSGLGENTLYF. The full variable domain, in which reference TRBV13-3 and TRBJ2-4 provide the parts outside the CDR3, is EAAVTQSPRSKVAVTGGKVTLSCHQTNNHDYMYWYRQDTGHGLRLIHYSYVADSTEKGDIPDGYKASRPSQENFSLILELASLSQTAVYFCASSGLGENTLYFGAGTRLSVL.

This clone was seen more than once but under ten times. These gene names are mouse names. The read falls 4 residues short of the CDR3 end, and the missing part is taken from the germline J gene. V is TRBV1 and J is TRBJ2-1; 10 bases match TRBD1. The V segment lost 5 bases and the J segment 5 bases; nucleotides outside the gene matches: 6. Germline CDR1 reads NSQYPW; CDR2 reads LRSPGD (reference sequence). The CDR3 runs to 15 residues. CDR3 in amino acids: CTCSPSGTGDAEQFF. Partial CDR3 DNA: TGCACCTGCAGTCCTTCCGGGACAGGGGATGCT.

There are a few counts of this clone. Gene names are the mouse ones. The missing CDR3 end, 4 residues past where the read stops, is filled in from the germline J gene. The rearrangement uses TRBV19 and TRBJ2-1, with no clear D. CDR1 is FNHDT and CDR2 is SITEND in the germline V gene (reference sequence). The CDR3 runs 11 residues. V lost 3 bases to trimming and J lost 6 bases, with 4 bases between them. This CDR3 reads CASSNIAEQFF. The sequenced CDR3 bases are TGTGCCAGCAGTAACATTGCT.

This clone was detected ten times or more. Mouse germline and gene names are used. With the read ending 4 residues before the CDR3 end, the germline J gene is used to fill in that end. The gene calls are TRBV17 and TRBJ1-2, with a weak D call TRBD1 (5 bases). There are 14 residues in the CDR3. Looked up from germline, CDR1 is MNHDT and CDR2 is YYDKIL. The CDR3 region is CASSRDKNPSDYTF. CDR3 DNA (partial): TGTGCTAGCAGTAGGGACAAAAACCCATCC. Drawing the rest from reference TRBV17 and TRBJ1-2, the complete variable domain is DTTVKQNPRYKLARVGKPVNLICSQTMNHDTMYWYQKKPNQAPKLLLFYYDKILNREADTFEKFQSSRPNNSFCSLYIGSAGLEYSAMYLCASSRDKNPSDYTFGSGTRLLVI.

With regard to this clone: Any gene name here is a mouse gene name. The read terminates 4 residues ahead of where the CDR3 ends, so the germline J gene completes it. The sample carries other DNA sequences with the same CDR3. This chain links TRBV1 with TRBJ2-1; 9 bases agree with TRBD2. Germline V gene sequence: CDR1 NSQYPW, CDR2 LRSPGD (reference sequence). The CDR3 contains 13 residues. The J segment lost 5 bases and the V segment lost 4 bases, leaving 0 bases of the junction unmatched. The part of the CDR3 DNA that was read is TGCACCTGCAGTGGGACTGGGGATGCT. It yields the protein CTCSGTGDA. The entire CDR3 protein reads CTCSGTGDAEQFF. Together with reference TRBV1 and TRBJ2-1, the CDR3 gives the full variable domain: VTLLEQNPRWRLVPRGQAVNLRCILKNSQYPWMSWYQQDLQKQLQWLFTLRSPGDKEVKSLPGADYLATRVTDTELRLQVANMSQGRTLYCTCSGTGDAEQFFGPGTRLTVL.

This clone was found a few times. Genes and germline are mouse. The read halts 4 residues ahead of the CDR3 end, with the missing end drawn from the germline J gene. The rearrangement uses TRBV19 and TRBJ2-4; 9 bases are shared with TRBD2. Unmatched junction bases numbered 4, after V lost 2 bases and J lost 0 bases. The CDR3 spans 16 residues. The germline V gene has CDR1 FNHDT and CDR2 SITEND (reference sequence). The DNA read from the CDR3 is TGTGCCAGCAGTATCCGCTGGGGGGGTAGTCAAAAC. Amino acid sequence: CASSIRWGGSQN. The full CDR3 protein reads CASSIRWGGSQNTLYF.

This clone has only a few counts. Gene names follow the mouse nomenclature. CDR3: CASSHRYAEQFF. The sequenced CDR3 bases are TGTGCCAGCAGTCACAGATATGCT. The chain has TRBV13-1 and TRBJ2-1; D gene ambiguous. The read ends 4 residues before the CDR3 terminus; that terminus is restored from the germline J gene. Germline CDR1 reads NSHNY; CDR2 reads SYGAGN. CDR3 size: 12 residues. Trimming left V 4 bases short and J 4 bases short, with 6 bases between.

As regards this clone: The genes are named according to mouse. From the germline J gene comes the end of the CDR3, since the read stops 4 residues before it. The genes are TRBV1 and TRBJ2-5; 10 nucleotides line up with TRBD2. This CDR3 has 16 residues. Germline CDR1 and CDR2: NSQYPW and LRSPGD (reference sequence). The DNA read from the CDR3 is TGCACCTGCAGTGCAGGACTGGGGGGAGGGGAAGAC. Protein: CTCSAGLGGGED. The whole CDR3 region reads CTCSAGLGGGEDTQYF.

A note on this clone: Any gene name here is a mouse gene name. The sequence runs out 4 residues before the end of the CDR3; the remainder is reconstructed from the germline J gene. The genes are TRBV13-3 and TRBJ1-1; D remains unclear. The V end was cut by 4 bases, the J end by 0 bases, with 7 bases between. Germline V gene sequence: CDR1 NNHDY, CDR2 SYVADS. This CDR3 region has 13 residues. CDR3 loop: CASSNPANTEVFF. CDR3 DNA (partial): TGTGCCAGCAGTAACCCAGCAAACACA.

This clone has more than one count but fewer than ten. Any gene name here is a mouse gene name. The missing CDR3 end, 4 residues past where the read stops, is filled in from the germline J gene. The gene calls are TRBV1 and TRBJ1-2, with a weak D call TRBD1 (5 bases). This CDR3 contains 13 residues. Per germline, CDR1 NSQYPW and CDR2 LRSPGD (reference sequence). CDR3 sequence reads: CTCSGTGGVDYTF. The sequenced CDR3 bases are TGCACCTGCAGTGGGACTGGGGGGGTC.

This clone was seen a few times. Genes and germline are mouse. The read is 4 residues too short to cover the CDR3 end, so that end is filled in from the germline J gene. This chain connects TRBV5 to TRBJ1-1; D is undetermined. The CDR3 runs to 14 residues. Germline CDR1 LGHNA, CDR2 YNLKQL (reference sequence). Trimming left V 2 bases short and J 0 bases short, with 7 bases between. CDR3 sequence reads: CASSQQRSNTEVFF. The sequenced part of the CDR3 DNA is TGTGCCAGCAGCCAACAGCGATCAAACACA.

Worth noting for this clone: Gene names follow the mouse nomenclature. With the read ending 4 residues before the CDR3 end, the germline J gene is used to fill in that end. The rearrangement links TRBV13-2 to TRBJ2-1; 7 nucleotides match TRBD1. The CDR3 totals 13 residues. The V segment lost 5 bases and the J segment 3 bases; nucleotides outside the gene matches: 2. Germline loops: CDR1 NNHNN, CDR2 SYGAGS (reference sequence). The sequenced CDR3 bases are TGTGCCAGCGGGGACAGGATCTATGCT. Protein product: CASGDRIYA. The CDR3 in its entirety is CASGDRIYAEQFF.

This clone showed up just a few times. Gene names are mouse gene names. The read ends 4 residues early relative to the CDR3; the germline J gene fills the gap. The gene calls are TRBV31 and TRBJ1-1, with 9 positions matching TRBD1. The CDR3 runs 12 residues. Germline CDR1 reads GKSSPN; CDR2 reads SITVG. The sequenced CDR3 bases are TGTGCCTGGAGTCCGGGACAGGGA. Protein sequence: CAWSPGQG. The whole CDR3 sequence is CAWSPGQGEVFF.

This clone was picked up many times. Here the gene names and germline are mouse. The read finishes 4 residues shy of the CDR3 end, and the germline J gene is used to complete it. The genes are TRBV1 and TRBJ2-2; D is unclear. V was clipped by 0 bases and J by 2 bases, with 4 bases between them. This CDR3 has 14 amino acids. Germline-derived CDR1 and CDR2 are NSQYPW and LRSPGD (reference sequence). CDR3 DNA (partial): TGCACCTGCAGTGCAGATCAGAACACCGGG. It codes for CTCSADQNTG. Given in full, the CDR3 is CTCSADQNTGQLYF.

This clone was picked up a small number of times. Here the gene names and germline are mouse. The observed sequence ends 4 residues before the CDR3 terminus, with the missing tail filled in from the germline J gene. This chain joins TRBV13-2 and TRBJ2-5; 7 nucleotides line up with TRBD2. Germline values: CDR1 NNHNN, CDR2 SYGAGS (reference sequence). The CDR3 is 15 residues long. Germline trimming cut 2 bases from V and 1 base from J; bases unmatched to any gene: 4. The covered CDR3 bases are TGTGCCAGCGGTGAGAAATGGGGGGACCAAGAC. Amino acids: CASGEKWGDQD. In full, the CDR3 reads CASGEKWGDQDTQYF.